A single sample is the source of the 18 T cell receptor beta chains below, sequenced in a study of OX40 agonist ivuxolimab in advanced cancers. Data came from immunoSEQ multiplex PCR; TCRdb stores just in-frame clones and leaves some out. This sample has 55,000 to 70,000 clones; under 90% occur once, and the top ten carry over 2%. Material: CD4+ or CD8+ T cells sorted from blood, obtained in a trial of the OX40 agonist ivuxolimab. The origin of the receptors is an adult with an advanced solid tumor such as melanoma, head and neck, liver or kidney cancer.

V usage is TRBV28 and J usage is TRBJ1-1; D unclear. This CDR3 is built from 12 residues. Trimming removed 6 bases at V and 7 bases at J, with 12 bases between. Germline V gene data show CDR1 as MDHEN and CDR2 as SYDVKM. The CDR3 bases are TGTGCCAGCAGCCCCCGGCAGTATGAAGCTTTCTTT. Encoded protein: CASSPRQYEAFF.

CDR3 region: CASSLTSAGRDTQYF. The CDR3 bases are TGCGCCAGCAGCTTGACTTCCGCCGGACGGGATACGCAGTATTTT. J is TRBJ2-3 and V is TRBV5-1; D remains ambiguous. Germline lookup yields CDR1 SGHRS and CDR2 YFSETQ. The CDR3 is made up of 15 amino acids. V was trimmed by 1 base and J by 6 bases, leaving 15 bases between them.

The chain has TRBV7-2 and TRBJ2-7; D might be TRBD1 (6 bases). This CDR3 has 14 amino acids. The germline V gene encodes CDR1 SGHTA and CDR2 FQGNSA. V lost 5 bases and J lost 2, with 13 bases in between. CDR3 in amino acids: CASSQGQRAYEQYF. Written as DNA, the CDR3 is TGTGCCAGCAGCCAGGGACAAAGAGCCTACGAGCAGTACTTC.

This chain connects TRBV7-8 to TRBJ1-2; 7 bases match TRBD1. There are 14 residues in the CDR3. V shed 5 bases, J shed 5 bases, and the junction held 8 bases outside the gene matches. Per germline, CDR1 SGHVS and CDR2 FQNEAQ. DNA for the CDR3: TGTGCCAGCAGCAGCGACAGGGTAGCGTATGGCTACACCTTC. Protein: CASSSDRVAYGYTF.

The gene calls are TRBV4-2 and TRBJ2-7; 10 bases line up with TRBD1. V shed 1 base, J shed 3 bases, and the junction held 9 bases outside the gene matches. The CDR3 is 17 residues long. Germline V lookup: CDR1 LGHNA, CDR2 YNFKEQ. Here the CDR3 DNA reads TGTGCCAGCAGCCAAGCGGGCTCCGGGACAGGGGACTACGAGCAGTACTTC. It codes for CASSQAGSGTGDYEQYF.

Only a few counts were recorded for this clone. The chain is built from TRBV11-2 and TRBJ1-1; 7 positions match TRBD1. V lost 4 bases, J lost 10 bases, and 9 bases stayed unmatched. The CDR3 is 13 residues long. Germline V CDR1 and CDR2: SGHAT, FQNNGV. CDR3 sequence: CASSSSQGSVAFF. Here the CDR3 DNA reads TGTGCCAGCAGCTCTTCACAGGGGAGCGTAGCTTTCTTT.

The rearrangement links TRBV29-1 to TRBJ1-1, with 7 bases fitting TRBD1. CDR3 length: 14 residues. V gave up 7 bases and J gave up 1 base; unmatched junction bases: 9. Germline CDR1 SQVTM, CDR2 ANQGSEA. The CDR3 here is CSGRLGQRNTEAFF. DNA for the CDR3: TGCAGCGGGCGACTGGGACAGAGGAACACTGAAGCTTTCTTT. The full variable domain, its missing parts supplied by reference TRBV29-1 and TRBJ1-1, is SAVISQKPSRDICQRGTSLTIQCQVDSQVTMMFWYRQQPGQSLTLIATANQGSEATYESGFVIDKFPISRPNLTFSTLTVSNMSPEDSSIYLCSGRLGQRNTEAFFGQGTRLTVV.

Of note for this clone: One junction end disagrees with the germline gene, perhaps due to a read error. The gene calls are TRBV5-6 and TRBJ2-7; D may correspond to TRBD1 or TRBD2 (6 bases each). Germline CDR1 is SGHDT and CDR2 is YYEEEE. This CDR3 spans 14 amino acids. CDR3 DNA sequence: TGTGCCAGCAACTTGATAGGAGGGGGTTACGAGCAGTACTTC. It encodes CASNLIGGGYEQYF.

V gene TRBV7-2 combines with J gene TRBJ2-3; D is uncertain. The length of the CDR3 is 12 residues. The germline V gene encodes CDR1 SGHTA and CDR2 FQGNSA. V dropped 1 base and J dropped 6 bases, with 5 bases sitting between them. The CDR3 DNA sequence: TGTGCCAGCAGCTTAGACGAGGATACGCAGTATTTT. It translates to CASSLDEDTQYF.

This rearrangement joins TRBV28 to TRBJ2-6; D unresolved. Germline CDR1 MDHEN, CDR2 SYDVKM. Trimming stripped 3 bases from V and 2 bases from J, with 20 bases between. The CDR3 is made up of 19 amino acids. CDR3 coding DNA: TGTGCCAGCAGTTTCCCCCAGGTTAGGCAAGAGGCTGGGGCCAACGTCCTGACTTTC. This sequence encodes CASSFPQVRQEAGANVLTF.

The V call is TRBV7-2, the J call TRBJ2-3; 8 nucleotides line up with TRBD1. Looked up from germline, CDR1 is SGHTA and CDR2 is FQGNSA. The CDR3 covers 17 residues. The J segment lost 2 bases and the V segment lost 5 bases, leaving 12 bases of the junction unmatched. The CDR3: CASSASRDRIPTDTQYF. The CDR3 coding sequence is TGTGCCAGCAGCGCCTCCCGGGACAGGATCCCCACAGATACGCAGTATTTT.

V is TRBV5-1 and J is TRBJ2-3; D could derive from TRBD1 or TRBD2 (5 bases each). Trimming removed 0 bases from V and 4 bases from J, with 9 bases in between. The CDR3 length is 14 residues. Germline CDR1 reads SGHRS; CDR2 reads YFSETQ. The CDR3 protein is CASSLGGGSDTQYF. CDR3 coding DNA: TGCGCCAGCAGCTTGGGTGGGGGTTCAGATACGCAGTATTTT.

The chain carries TRBV27 and TRBJ1-5; maybe TRBD1 (6 bases). CDR3 length equals 14 residues. V shed 6 bases and J shed 6 bases, with 15 bases lying between them. Germline CDR1 MNHEY, CDR2 SMNVEV (reference sequence). The CDR3 spells CASRAGGARQPQHF. The DNA for the CDR3 is TGTGCCAGCAGGGCGGGGGGGGCTCGTCAGCCCCAGCATTTT.

The chain combines TRBV23-1 with TRBJ2-5; 10 bases are shared with TRBD2. TRBV23-1 is annotated as an ORF whose role is uncertain. Unmatched junction bases numbered 10, after V lost 6 bases and J lost 6 bases. The CDR3 totals 15 residues. The CDR3 spells CASSPSGSSSKTQYF. CDR3 coding DNA: TGCGCCAGCAGCCCTAGCGGGAGTTCGTCGAAGACCCAGTACTTC.

The V gene is TRBV14, the J gene TRBJ2-7; TRBD1 agrees at 8 bases. The CDR3 runs 17 residues. Germline-derived CDR1 and CDR2 are SGHDN and FVKESK. Trimming took 0 bases from V and 7 from J; bases not matched to a gene: 14. CDR3 DNA sequence: TGTGCCAGCAGCCAAGATATCCGGCGGACAGGGAATGGGGAGCAGTACTTC. The encoded protein is CASSQDIRRTGNGEQYF. Complete variable domain (other parts from reference TRBV14 and TRBJ2-7): EAGVTQFPSHSVIEKGQTVTLRCDPISGHDNLYWYRRVMGKEIKFLLHFVKESKQDESGMPNNRFLAERTGGTYSTLKVQPAELEDSGVYFCASSQDIRRTGNGEQYFGPGTRLTVT.

The chain joins TRBV7-8 to TRBJ1-2; D not certain. This CDR3 has 13 residues. The ends were cut back, 1 base at V and 4 bases at J, with 7 bases in the middle. The germline V gene has CDR1 SGHVS and CDR2 FQNEAQ. The CDR3 nucleotides read TGTGCCAGCAGCTTAGAGGGCCTCTATGGCTACACCTTC. Translation: CASSLEGLYGYTF.

This chain uses TRBV28 with TRBJ2-5; 7 positions match TRBD2. Germline V lookup: CDR1 MDHEN, CDR2 SYDVKM. The V segment lost 7 bases and the J segment 5 bases; nucleotides outside the gene matches: 13. The CDR3 spans 15 residues. As DNA, the CDR3 is TGTGCCAGCACCCCGGCTAGCGGAGTTATGGAGACCCAGTACTTC. The encoded protein is CASTPASGVMETQYF.

The chain joins TRBV5-1 to TRBJ2-1; 9 bases agree with TRBD1. The CDR3 has 14 amino acids. The V gene's germline CDR1 is SGHRS and CDR2 YFSETQ. V trimming: 5 bases; J trimming: 6 bases; junction bases outside the gene matches: 6. CDR3 region: CASRTGGLSNEQFF. Written as DNA, the CDR3 is TGCGCCAGCAGAACAGGGGGCTTAAGCAATGAGCAGTTCTTC. The variable domain in full, with the rest retrieved from reference TRBV5-1 and TRBJ2-1, is KAGVTQTPRYLIKTRGQQVTLSCSPISGHRSVSWYQQTPGQGLQFLFEYFSETQRNKGNFPGRFSGRQFSNSRSEMNVSTLELGDSALYLCASRTGGLSNEQFFGPGTRLTVL.